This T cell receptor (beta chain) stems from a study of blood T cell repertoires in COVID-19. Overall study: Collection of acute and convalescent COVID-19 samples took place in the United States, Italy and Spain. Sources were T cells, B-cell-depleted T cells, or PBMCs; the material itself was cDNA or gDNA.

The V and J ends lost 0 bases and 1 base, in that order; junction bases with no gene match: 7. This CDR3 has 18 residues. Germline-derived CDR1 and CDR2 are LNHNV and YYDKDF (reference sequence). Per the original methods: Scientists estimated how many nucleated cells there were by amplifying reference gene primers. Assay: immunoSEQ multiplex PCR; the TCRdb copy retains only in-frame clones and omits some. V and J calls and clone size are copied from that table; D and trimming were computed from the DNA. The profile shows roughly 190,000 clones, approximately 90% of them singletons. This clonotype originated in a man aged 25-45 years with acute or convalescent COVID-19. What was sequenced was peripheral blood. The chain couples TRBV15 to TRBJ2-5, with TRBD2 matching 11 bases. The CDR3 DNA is TGTGCCACCAGCAGAGATCAAGGGCTAGCGGGGGGCCAAGAGACCCAGTACTTC. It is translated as CATSRDQGLAGGQETQYF.